This T cell receptor (beta chain) was recovered during a study of breast tumors, draining lymph nodes, adjacent tissues (dated by TCRdb to about 2016). For the study in its entirety: The study compared TCR beta repertoires across tumor, adjacent nontumor tissue and axillary lymph nodes from breast cancer patients. The study was designed to assess the relationships and possible T-cell exchange between tumor, surrounding tissue and draining lymph node repertoires in human breast cancer. What the work shows at the level of the full study, not this receptor alone: The similarity between tumor and nontumor tissue repertoires was significantly greater in luminal-like breast cancer than in basal-like breast cancer. The conclusion that tumor T cells originate in lymph nodes was presented as consistent with a hypothesis rather than as directly demonstrated. Tumor T-cell repertoires showed less diversity than lymph node repertoires and more diversity than nontumor tissue repertoires, and tumor T-cell repertoires showed preferential V and J gene usage. The data were judged consistent with most tumor T cells deriving from the lymph node and then expanding within tumor tissue.

The sequencer was an Illumina HiSeq 2000. TCR beta chain libraries were generated by multiplex PCR amplification. The amplified TCR beta chain products were analyzed by high-throughput sequencing. TCRdb passed the public sequencing reads through fastp at Q25 and MiXCR, retaining productive beta sequences. Rows are combined by CDR3 protein, so each entry shows the most common genes and DNA. The sample contains about 230,000 distinct CDR3 sequences, about 30% of them found a single time. Roughly 1.5% of the sample goes to the ten largest clones. The germline V gene specifies SGDLS as CDR1 and YYNGEE as CDR2. Taken from cysteine to phenylalanine, the CDR3 has 13 residues. CDR3 DNA is the only sequence kept; it has 39 bases, read in frame from the first base. The V and J ends are trimmed by 5 bases and 6 bases, leaving 9 bases between them. This clonotype was counted at least ten times. This clone's antigen is unknown. No base quality values were provided; no much bigger clone lies one nucleotide off.

Lymph node samples were obtained from the axillary draining lymph nodes of breast cancer patients. The chain employs TRBV9 and TRBJ1-6, with the identity of the D gene unclear. Sequenced material: axillary lymph node tissue. The clonotype was recovered from a female donor with breast cancer. Some clones in this sample may be carry-over from other donors' samples. At the DNA level, the sequence is TGTGCCAGCAGTAGTAGCCCTAATTCACCCCTCCACTTT. This sequence encodes CASSSSPNSPLHF.